Below, 21 T cell receptor beta chains from the same sample are listed, as sequenced in a study of healthy donors' naive CD4 and CD8 T cells. Each TCR library used around 500 ng of total RNA and a linear amplification protocol. TCRdb reprocessed the reads via MiXCR and lists one record per CDR3 protein. Of roughly 200,000 distinct CDR3 sequences listed, around 74% are singletons. The sequencing sample was made of naive CD4+ and CD8+ T cells sorted from blood, pooled from several donors. These receptors were obtained from a pool of human donors in good health; the sample pools cells from several healthy donors.

V and J are TRBV27 and TRBJ1-2, with 9 positions matching TRBD1. CDR3 length: 17 amino acids. Germline CDR1 is MNHEY and CDR2 is SMNVEV (reference sequence). J gave up 4 bases and V 5 bases, and 14 bases lay outside the gene matches. In DNA, the CDR3 is TGTGCCAGCAGTCTCAGTCCCGGGACAGGGATCGGCTATGGCTACACCTTC. Translated, it gives CASSLSPGTGIGYGYTF.

The genes are TRBV12-3 or TRBV12-4 and TRBJ2-1, with 11 positions matching TRBD2. V was pared by 6 bases and J by 10 bases, with 11 bases of the junction left unmatched. The CDR3 has 15 amino acids. The CDR3 loop is CASSPTSGGGLEQFF. In DNA form, the CDR3 reads TGTGCCAGCAGCCCCACTAGCGGGGGCGGGTTAGAGCAGTTCTTC.

This sequence joins TRBV20-1 and TRBJ2-3; D is possibly TRBD1 (7 bases). In germline, CDR1 is DFQATT, CDR2 SNEGSKA (reference sequence). The germline V and J ends were trimmed by 5 bases and 0 bases, with 15 bases remaining between them. The CDR3 runs to 15 residues. DNA for the CDR3: TGCAGTGCTCCTCGACAGGGACTTAGCACAGATACGCAGTATTTT. This codes for CSAPRQGLSTDTQYF.

This clonotype has a handful of counts. The chain couples TRBV19 to TRBJ2-7; perhaps TRBD2 as D (5 bases). This CDR3 has 12 amino acids. V dropped 6 bases and J dropped 3 bases, with 9 bases sitting between them. Germline-derived CDR1 and CDR2 are LNHDA and SQIVND (reference sequence). In DNA, the CDR3 is TGTGCCAGTAGCGGGAACTTCTACGAGCAGTACTTC. This codes for CASSGNFYEQYF.

Only a few counts were recorded for this clonotype. This chain connects TRBV6-5 to TRBJ2-1; tentatively, D is TRBD2 (5 bases). V lost 5 bases and J 8 bases, leaving 22 bases between the germline ends. The CDR3 loop spans 16 amino acids. In germline, CDR1 is MNHEY, CDR2 SVGAGI. The CDR3 DNA reads as TGTGCCAGCAGTCCACTTAAGCGTTCGAGGGTTGATGAGCAGTTCTTC. It encodes CASSPLKRSRVDEQFF.

The chain is built from TRBV6-5 and TRBJ2-7; D gene uncertain. The CDR3 totals 11 residues. V shed 7 bases and J shed 2 bases, with 6 bases lying between them. The germline V gene has CDR1 MNHEY and CDR2 SVGAGI. The CDR3 sequence is CASKDTYEQYF. Here the CDR3 DNA reads TGTGCCAGCAAAGACACCTACGAGCAGTACTTC.

This sequence joins TRBV6-6 and TRBJ1-1; no firm D call. The CDR3 covers 13 residues. Germline CDR1 MNHNY, CDR2 SVGAGI (reference sequence). V was trimmed by 10 bases and J by 4 bases, leaving 16 bases between them. The CDR3 DNA reads as TGTGCCACCCTTAGGTCGGAGTTCACTGAAGCTTTCTTT. It yields the protein CATLRSEFTEAFF.

This clonotype has just one count. The chain combines TRBV6-5 with TRBJ2-7; 9 nucleotides align to TRBD2. The junction had 12 bases not matched to a gene; V was cut back by 5 bases and J by 1 base. CDR3 length: 17 amino acids. CDR1 is MNHEY, CDR2 SVGAGI, per germline. The DNA of the CDR3 is TGTGCCAGCAGTAAGCGGACTAGCGAGACGGATTCCTACGAGCAGTACTTC. Translating it yields CASSKRTSETDSYEQYF.

The V call is TRBV29-1, the J call TRBJ2-3; D uncertain. The CDR3 spans 14 residues. The V gene's germline CDR1 is SQVTM and CDR2 ANQGSEA. Deletions cut 0 bases from V and 6 bases from J, with 13 bases between. The CDR3 loop reads CSVEEGLGFDTQYF. The CDR3, as DNA: TGCAGCGTTGAAGAAGGGCTAGGTTTTGATACGCAGTATTTT.

This sequence joins TRBV6-5 and TRBJ2-7; the D gene could be TRBD1 or TRBD2 (5 bases each). CDR1 is MNHEY and CDR2 is SVGAGI in the germline V gene. V was cut by 2 bases and J by 4 bases, with 12 bases left in between. The CDR3 extends over 14 amino acids. The chain's CDR3 is CASSYGGSRYEQYF. DNA of the CDR3: TGTGCCAGCAGTTACGGGGGATCAAGATACGAGCAGTACTTC.

V gene TRBV5-1 combines with J gene TRBJ1-1, with D possibly TRBD1 on 5 matching bases. CDR1 SGHRS and CDR2 YFSETQ come from the germline V gene. The CDR3 totals 12 residues. The V end was cut by 4 bases, the J end by 6 bases, with 10 bases between. CDR3 sequence reads: CASSTPGAEAFF. CDR3 nucleotides: TGCGCCAGCAGCACCCCGGGGGCTGAAGCTTTCTTT.

CDR3: CSVSFRGGAYNEQFF. CDR3 bases: TGCAGCGTTAGCTTCAGAGGGGGCGCCTACAATGAGCAGTTCTTC. The chain is built from TRBV29-1 and TRBJ2-1; 7 nucleotides agree with TRBD1. Trimming removed 5 bases from V and 2 bases from J; junction bases left unmatched: 9. CDR3 length: 15 amino acids. Looked up from germline, CDR1 is SQVTM and CDR2 is ANQGSEA.

The J gene is TRBJ2-1, the V gene TRBV11-1; 8 nucleotides agree with TRBD2. Germline V gene data show CDR1 as SGHAT and CDR2 as FQDESV (reference sequence). V trimming: 4 bases; J trimming: 8 bases; junction bases outside the gene matches: 10. The CDR3 is 15 residues long. The CDR3 nucleotides are TGTGCCAGCAGCTCGGAGCGGGGGACTAGGGATGAGCAGTTCTTC. Translation: CASSSERGTRDEQFF.

The rearrangement links TRBV29-1 to TRBJ2-7; tentative D call: TRBD1 (8 bases). V lost 4 bases, J lost 2 bases, and 21 bases lay in between. The CDR3 is 16 amino acids. Germline V gene sequence: CDR1 SQVTM, CDR2 ANQGSEA. CDR3 nucleotide sequence: TGCAGCGTTGCGGGGGGTGGGACAGGCGCTACCTACGAGCAGTACTTC. The encoded protein is CSVAGGGTGATYEQYF.

The genes are TRBV27 and TRBJ2-1, with TRBD2 identical over 7 bases. V trimming: 4 bases; J trimming: 8 bases; junction bases outside the gene matches: 5. The germline CDR1 and CDR2 sequences are MNHEY and SMNVEV (reference sequence). The CDR3 extends over 13 amino acids. The CDR3 here is CASSSTSSYEQFF. DNA for the CDR3: TGTGCCAGCAGTTCGACTAGCTCCTATGAGCAGTTCTTC.

The chain couples TRBV11-2 to TRBJ2-1; no definite D call. This CDR3 comprises 14 residues. Deletions cut 0 bases from V and 8 bases from J, with 11 bases between. CDR1 and CDR2 (germline): SGHAT, FQNNGV. The CDR3 reads CASSLEPRLHEQFF. Written as DNA, the CDR3 is TGTGCCAGCAGCTTAGAACCGCGGCTCCATGAGCAGTTCTTC.

The chain carries TRBV19 and TRBJ2-7; 7 bases match TRBD2. Per the germline V gene, CDR1 is LNHDA and CDR2 is SQIVND (reference sequence). The length of the CDR3 is 14 residues. V was pared by 6 bases and J by 3 bases, with 8 bases of the junction left unmatched. CDR3 in amino acids: CASSVERGHYEQYF. Here the CDR3 DNA reads TGTGCCAGTAGCGTAGAGCGGGGCCACTACGAGCAGTACTTC.

This clonotype was detected only a few times. V and J are TRBV7-9 and TRBJ2-7, with D tentatively TRBD1 or TRBD2 (5 bases each). Trimming took off 3 bases at V and 1 base at J, with 7 bases between the two ends. Per germline, CDR1 SEHNR and CDR2 FQNEAQ (reference sequence). The CDR3 consists of 13 residues. CDR3 loop: CASSLGESYEQYF. In DNA form, the CDR3 reads TGTGCCAGCAGCTTGGGGGAATCCTACGAGCAGTACTTC. Combining the CDR3 with reference TRBV7-9 and TRBJ2-7 gives the whole variable domain DTGVSQNPRHKITKRGQNVTFRCDPISEHNRLYWYRQTLGQGPEFLTYFQNEAQLEKSRLLSDRFSAERPKGSFSTLEIQRTEQGDSAMYLCASSLGESYEQYFGPGTRLTVT.

The rearrangement uses TRBV15 and TRBJ1-6, with D possibly matching TRBD1 (5 bases). V lost 5 bases and J lost 4, with 6 bases in between. Looked up from germline, CDR1 is LNHNV and CDR2 is YYDKDF (reference sequence). The CDR3 is 13 residues long. CDR3 amino acids: CATSRGYNSPLHF. The CDR3 nucleotides are TGTGCCACCAGCCGGGGGTATAATTCACCCCTCCACTTT.

V gene TRBV5-1 combines with J gene TRBJ2-1; 7 bases align to TRBD2. The CDR3 has 15 residues. The germline gives CDR1 SGHRS, CDR2 YFSETQ. J was trimmed by 6 bases and V by 1 base; bases with no gene match: 7. The CDR3 protein is CASSLLSGTSNEQFF. CDR3 coding DNA: TGCGCCAGCAGCTTGCTCAGCGGGACCTCCAATGAGCAGTTCTTC.

The chain couples TRBV19 to TRBJ2-3, with a tentative D call TRBD2 (5 bases). CDR1 and CDR2 (germline): LNHDA, SQIVND (reference sequence). V lost 5 bases to trimming and J lost 4 bases, with 13 bases between them. The length of the CDR3 is 14 residues. CDR3 protein: CASSSRTQADTQYF. DNA for the CDR3: TGTGCCAGTAGTTCTAGGACTCAGGCAGATACGCAGTATTTT.